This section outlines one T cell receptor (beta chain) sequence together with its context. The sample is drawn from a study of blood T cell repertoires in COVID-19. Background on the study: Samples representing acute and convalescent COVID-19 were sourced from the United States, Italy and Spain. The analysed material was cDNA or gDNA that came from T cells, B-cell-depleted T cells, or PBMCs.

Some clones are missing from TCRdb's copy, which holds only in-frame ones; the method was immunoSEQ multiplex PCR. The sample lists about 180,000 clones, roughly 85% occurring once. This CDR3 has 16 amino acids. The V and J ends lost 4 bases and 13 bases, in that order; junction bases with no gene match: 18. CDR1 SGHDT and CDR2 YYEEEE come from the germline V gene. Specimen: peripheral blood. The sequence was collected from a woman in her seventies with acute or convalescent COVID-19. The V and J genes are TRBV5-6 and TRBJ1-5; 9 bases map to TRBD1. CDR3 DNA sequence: TGTGCCAGCAGCGACTCGTATGACGGGGACAGGGCCTCACAGCATTTT. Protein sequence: CASSDSYDGDRASQHF.